The clone carrying this T cell receptor (beta chain) was seen more than once but under ten times. This record belongs to a study of OX40 agonist ivuxolimab in advanced cancers. Study overall: Allowance was made for prior anti-PD-1, anti-PD-L1 or anti-CTLA-4 therapy, and 35% to 40% had some.

Clones were sequenced by immunoSEQ multiplex PCR, and TCRdb holds only the in-frame ones, with some missing. The data hold under 85,000 clones, with 80% to 90% observed a single time. Per germline, CDR1 SGHNT and CDR2 YYREEE (reference sequence). Trimming cost V 3 bases and J 7 bases; bases outside gene matches: 3. This CDR3 has 13 residues. The V call is TRBV5-4, the J call TRBJ1-3; 8 nucleotides match TRBD1. The TCR comes from an adult with an advanced solid tumor such as melanoma, head and neck, liver or kidney cancer. Specimen: CD4+ or CD8+ T cells sorted from blood, collected in a trial of the OX40 agonist ivuxolimab. Here the CDR3 DNA reads TGTGCCAGCAGCTCGACAGGGGTGAACACCATATATTTT. Protein: CASSSTGVNTIYF.